Listed below are T cell receptor beta chains from one sample, sequenced in a study of breast tumors, draining lymph nodes, adjacent tissues. TCRdb ran MiXCR on the multiplex PCR reads and lists one entry per CDR3 protein. The data hold about 230,000 distinct CDR3 sequences, with roughly 30% observed a single time. The material sequenced was axillary lymph node tissue. The origin of the receptors is a female donor with breast cancer. Some clones in this sample may be carry-over from other donors' samples. The CDR3 runs from the conserved cysteine through the conserved F or W. The D gene is left open where the match is weak. Clone sizes are given selectively: once, few, many, or a class where the clone is expanded.

V gene	J gene	D gene	clone size	CDR3 protein	CDR3 DNA
TRBV7-9	TRBJ2-5	TRBD1	.	CASSSTGGTQYF	TGTGCCAGCAGCTCGACAGGGGGGACCCAGTACTTC
TRBV10-1	TRBJ2-1	.	.	CASSHNEQFF	TGCGCCAGCAGCCACAATGAGCAGTTCTTC
TRBV20-1	TRBJ1-5	.	many	CSASITGVSNQPQHF	TGCAGTGCTAGCATAACGGGAGTTAGCAATCAGCCCCAGCATTTT
TRBV11-3	TRBJ1-6	.	.	CASSVGGTAHNSPLHF	TGTGCCAGCAGCGTGGGGGGGACGGCTCATAATTCACCCCTCCACTTT
TRBV20-1	TRBJ2-7	.	many	CSARVSSYEQYF	TGCAGTGCCAGGGTGAGCTCCTACGAGCAGTACTTC
TRBV13	TRBJ2-5	TRBD1	.	CASSRGQGAFQETQYF	TGTGCCAGCAGTCGGGGACAGGGGGCCTTCCAAGAGACCCAGTACTTC
TRBV7-7	TRBJ1-6	.	many	CASSLDQNSPLHF	TGTGCTAGCAGCTTAGACCAGAATTCACCCCTCCACTTT
TRBV18	TRBJ1-1	.	few	CASSPQGEAFF	TGTGCCAGCTCACCACAGGGTGAAGCTTTCTTT
TRBV9	TRBJ2-7	.	many	CASSVEVGAYEQYF	TGTGCCAGCAGCGTAGAGGTAGGCGCCTACGAGCAGTACTTC
TRBV11-3	TRBJ1-4	.	.	CASSGVVEKLFF	TGTGCCAGCAGCGGTGTTGTGGAAAAACTGTTTTTT
TRBV9	TRBJ2-2	.	.	CASSVGGGSTGELFF	TGTGCCAGCAGCGTCGGGGGCGGGAGCACCGGGGAGCTGTTTTTT
TRBV19	TRBJ1-1	.	.	CASSSGPMNTEAFF	TGTGCCAGTAGTTCCGGACCGATGAACACTGAAGCTTTCTTT
TRBV2	TRBJ2-5	.	.	CASSTPFGGETQYF	TGTGCCAGCAGTACCCCGTTCGGGGGAGAGACCCAGTACTTC
TRBV5-5	TRBJ1-5	.	many	CASSLDYPPPQHF	TGTGCCAGCAGCTTGGATTATCCACCTCCCCAGCATTTT
TRBV24-1	TRBJ2-2	.	.	CARIRGDTGELFF	TGTGCCAGGATTAGGGGGGACACCGGGGAGCTGTTTTTT
TRBV6-1	TRBJ2-1	.	.	CASTKGRSYNEQFF	TGTGCCAGCACAAAGGGACGCTCCTACAATGAGCAGTTCTTC
TRBV5-1	TRBJ2-3	TRBD2	many	CASSLALAGVSDTQYF	TGCGCCAGCAGCTTGGCTTTAGCGGGAGTCTCAGATACGCAGTATTTT
TRBV7-9	TRBJ2-3	.	once	CASSVLRDKNEQYF	TGTGCCAGCAGCGTGCTCAGGGACAAGAATGAGCAGTATTTT
TRBV11-3	TRBJ2-2	TRBD2	.	CASSLDGTSGELFF	TGTGCCAGCAGCTTAGACGGGACTAGCGGAGAGCTGTTTTTT
TRBV15	TRBJ1-5	.	many	CATSSRGQTRQPQHF	TGTGCCACCAGCAGTAGGGGACAAACTCGTCAGCCCCAGCATTTT
TRBV7-2	TRBJ2-1	TRBD2	many	CASRRETGYNEQFF	TGTGCCAGCAGGCGGGAGACGGGTTACAATGAGCAGTTCTTC
TRBV7-8	TRBJ2-5	TRBD1	many	CASSPGQGAVWFDLETQYF	TGTGCCAGCAGCCCGGGACAGGGGGCGGTTTGGTTTGATCTTGAGACCCAGTACTTC
TRBV6-4	TRBJ2-2	.	.	CASSHEIGRELFF	TGTGCCAGCAGTCACGAAATCGGTCGGGAGCTGTTTTTT
TRBV14	TRBJ2-7	.	many	CASSQNTGASYEQYF	TGTGCCAGCAGCCAAAACACGGGGGCGTCTTACGAGCAGTACTTC
TRBV4-1	TRBJ1-1	TRBD1	.	CASSGQDNTEAFF	TGCGCCAGCAGCGGACAGGATAACACTGAAGCTTTCTTT
TRBV7-2	TRBJ1-2	.	.	CAPLRATHIGYTF	TGTGCTCCGCTGCGGGCGACGCACATTGGCTACACCTTC
TRBV18	TRBJ2-3	.	.	CASSPSGVTDTQYF	TGTGCCAGCTCACCCTCGGGGGTCACAGATACGCAGTATTTT
TRBV28	TRBJ2-5	TRBD2	few	CASSLRLAGLQETQYF	TGTGCCAGCAGTTTGCGACTAGCGGGGTTACAAGAGACCCAGTACTTC
TRBV14	TRBJ1-4	.	many	CASRGRGTNEKLFF	TGTGCCAGCAGAGGAAGGGGTACTAATGAAAAACTGTTTTTT
TRBV30	TRBJ2-5	TRBD1	many	CAWSYRGLETQYF	TGTGCCTGGAGTTACAGGGGGCTGGAGACCCAGTACTTC
TRBV11-2	TRBJ1-2	.	many	CASSYRGAWYGYTF	TGTGCCAGCAGTTATAGGGGGGCATGGTATGGCTACACCTTC
TRBV6-5	TRBJ1-5	.	few	CASSHEQGSQPQHF	TGTGCCAGCAGTCACGAACAGGGAAGTCAGCCCCAGCATTTT
TRBV19	TRBJ1-5	.	many	CASSMDQYSNQPQHF	TGTGCCAGTAGTATGGACCAATATAGCAATCAGCCCCAGCATTTT
TRBV5-4	TRBJ2-3	.	many	CASSLYSSSTDTQYF	TGTGCCAGCAGCTTGTACTCGTCTAGCACAGATACGCAGTATTTT
TRBV19	TRBJ2-3	TRBD2	.	CASRVAGGLPDTQYF	TGTGCCAGTAGGGTAGCGGGGGGGCTTCCAGATACGCAGTATTTT
TRBV24-1	TRBJ2-2	.	many	CATSWETGLMNTGELFF	TGTGCCACCAGTTGGGAGACAGGTCTTATGAACACCGGGGAGCTGTTTTTT
TRBV5-8	TRBJ2-1	.	many	CASSLPGLYNEQFF	TGTGCCAGCAGCTTACCGGGACTGTACAATGAGCAGTTCTTC
TRBV3-1	TRBJ1-2	TRBD1	many	CASSPRDSPYGYTF	TGTGCCAGCAGCCCTCGGGACAGTCCTTATGGCTACACCTTC
TRBV5-1	TRBJ2-7	TRBD1	many	CASSLAGTDKQYF	TGCGCCAGCAGCTTGGCCGGGACAGATAAGCAGTACTTC
TRBV5-1	TRBJ2-1	.	.	CASSPLDPVGGYNEQFF	TGCGCCAGCAGCCCTCTAGACCCCGTCGGAGGTTACAATGAGCAGTTCTTC